A selection of T cell receptor beta chains follows, all from one sample in a study of blood T cell repertoires in COVID-19. Here immunoSEQ multiplex PCR was the method, and the copy in TCRdb shows in-frame clones only, minus some. The top ten hold around 6.3% of the sample, which has hundreds of thousands of clones, about 87% seen once. Sequenced sample: peripheral blood. These receptors came from a young woman with COVID-19, enrolled during active disease. The CDR3 runs from the conserved cysteine through the conserved F or W. Fields, in order: J gene, D gene, clone size, V gene, CDR3 protein, CDR3 DNA. The D gene is left open where the match is weak. Clone sizes are given selectively: once, few, many, or a class where the clone is expanded.

j_gene: TRBJ2-3
d_gene: NA
abundance: NA
v_gene: TRBV9
CDR3aa: CASSVSIFGVGDTQYF
CDR3nt: TGTGCCAGCAGCGTATCGATTTTCGGGGTTGGCGATACGCAGTATTTT

j_gene: TRBJ1-2
d_gene: NA
abundance: NA
v_gene: TRBV3-1/TRBV3-2
CDR3aa: CASSQDGLGSYGYTF
CDR3nt: TGTGCCAGCAGCCAAGATGGGCTGGGCAGTTATGGCTACACCTTC

j_gene: TRBJ2-3
d_gene: NA
abundance: NA
v_gene: TRBV7-2
CDR3aa: CAAGVGGPGDTQYF
CDR3nt: TGTGCCGCCGGAGTGGGGGGGCCCGGAGATACGCAGTATTTT

j_gene: TRBJ2-7
d_gene: NA
abundance: once
v_gene: TRBV21-1
CDR3aa: CASLNSGGRYYDEQYF
CDR3nt: TGTGCCAGCCTCAACAGCGGGGGGCGATATTATGACGAGCAGTACTTC

j_gene: TRBJ1-1
d_gene: NA
abundance: NA
v_gene: TRBV21-1
CDR3aa: CASSKGGPYTEAFF
CDR3nt: TGTGCCAGCAGCAAGGGTGGGCCCTATACTGAAGCTTTCTTT

j_gene: TRBJ1-1
d_gene: NA
abundance: NA
v_gene: TRBV10-3
CDR3aa: CAIRGEESMNTEAFF
CDR3nt: TGTGCCATCAGGGGAGAGGAAAGCATGAACACTGAAGCTTTCTTT

j_gene: TRBJ2-7
d_gene: TRBD2
abundance: once
v_gene: TRBV5-1
CDR3aa: CASSLGLADTYEQYF
CDR3nt: TGCGCCAGCAGCTTGGGGCTAGCGGATACCTACGAGCAGTACTTC

j_gene: TRBJ2-7
d_gene: NA
abundance: NA
v_gene: TRBV2
CDR3aa: CASSLYYEQYF
CDR3nt: TGTGCCAGCAGTCTATACTACGAGCAGTACTTC

j_gene: TRBJ2-3
d_gene: TRBD2
abundance: NA
v_gene: TRBV9
CDR3aa: CASSVAGAGGGTDTQYF
CDR3nt: TGTGCCAGCAGCGTAGCGGGAGCGGGGGGCGGTACAGATACGCAGTATTTT

j_gene: TRBJ2-1
d_gene: NA
abundance: few
v_gene: TRBV6-2/TRBV6-3
CDR3aa: CASSYYFHNEQFF
CDR3nt: TGTGCCAGCAGTTACTACTTCCACAATGAGCAGTTCTTC

j_gene: TRBJ2-3
d_gene: TRBD1
abundance: NA
v_gene: TRBV6-2/TRBV6-3
CDR3aa: CASSSQQGSRPGDTQYF
CDR3nt: TGTGCCAGCAGTTCCCAACAGGGGTCGCGGCCTGGGGATACGCAGTATTTT

j_gene: TRBJ1-1
d_gene: TRBD1
abundance: NA
v_gene: TRBV14
CDR3aa: CASSHPTGRWNEAFF
CDR3nt: TGTGCCAGCAGCCACCCGACAGGGAGATGGAATGAAGCTTTCTTT

j_gene: TRBJ2-3
d_gene: TRBD2
abundance: NA
v_gene: TRBV9
CDR3aa: CASSPRAGGPWDTQYF
CDR3nt: TGTGCCAGCAGCCCCCGGGCGGGAGGGCCTTGGGATACGCAGTATTTT

j_gene: TRBJ1-2
d_gene: NA
abundance: NA
v_gene: TRBV19
CDR3aa: CASTTGPYGYTF
CDR3nt: TGTGCCAGTACGACAGGCCCCTATGGCTACACCTTC

j_gene: TRBJ1-3
d_gene: NA
abundance: NA
v_gene: TRBV5-6
CDR3aa: CASSLLSRWVPSGNTIYF
CDR3nt: TGTGCCAGCAGCCTTCTTTCTAGGTGGGTTCCCTCTGGAAACACCATATATTTT

j_gene: TRBJ1-2
d_gene: NA
abundance: NA
v_gene: TRBV18
CDR3aa: CASSNPNLRDYTF
CDR3nt: TGTGCCAGCTCAAACCCGAATCTACGGGACTACACCTTC

j_gene: TRBJ2-7
d_gene: TRBD1
abundance: NA
v_gene: TRBV10-3
CDR3aa: CATEGQDGYEQYF
CDR3nt: TGTGCCACCGAGGGACAGGATGGGTACGAGCAGTACTTC

j_gene: TRBJ2-7
d_gene: TRBD1
abundance: NA
v_gene: TRBV27
CDR3aa: CASSLGGQGVYEQYF
CDR3nt: TGTGCCAGCAGTTTGGGTGGACAGGGGGTCTACGAGCAGTACTTC

j_gene: TRBJ2-7
d_gene: TRBD1
abundance: NA
v_gene: TRBV24-1
CDR3aa: CATSDAQGVKYEQYF
CDR3nt: TGTGCCACCAGTGATGCACAGGGGGTAAAGTACGAGCAGTACTTC

j_gene: TRBJ1-1
d_gene: NA
abundance: NA
v_gene: TRBV5-1
CDR3aa: CASSLGSENTEAFF
CDR3nt: TGCGCCAGCAGCTTGGGTTCAGAGAACACTGAAGCTTTCTTT

j_gene: TRBJ2-6
d_gene: NA
abundance: NA
v_gene: TRBV28
CDR3aa: CASSLTGTGANVLTF
CDR3nt: TGTGCCAGCAGTTTAACAGGGACTGGGGCCAACGTCCTGACTTTC

j_gene: TRBJ1-1
d_gene: NA
abundance: few
v_gene: TRBV29-1
CDR3aa: CSVTRATGTEAFF
CDR3nt: TGCAGCGTGACCCGGGCCACGGGGACTGAAGCTTTCTTT

j_gene: TRBJ1-3
d_gene: TRBD1
abundance: NA
v_gene: TRBV6-2/TRBV6-3
CDR3aa: CASSDGTVSGNTIYF
CDR3nt: TGTGCCAGCAGTGACGGGACAGTCTCTGGAAACACCATATATTTT

j_gene: TRBJ2-5
d_gene: TRBD1
abundance: NA
v_gene: TRBV29-1
CDR3aa: CSVEEGTEGETQYF
CDR3nt: TGCAGCGTTGAAGAGGGGACAGAGGGAGAGACCCAGTACTTC

j_gene: TRBJ2-7
d_gene: TRBD1
abundance: NA
v_gene: TRBV3-1/TRBV3-2
CDR3aa: CASSQGLDRVYEQYF
CDR3nt: TGTGCCAGCAGCCAAGGTTTGGACAGGGTTTACGAGCAGTACTTC

j_gene: TRBJ2-3
d_gene: NA
abundance: NA
v_gene: TRBV7-2
CDR3aa: CASSLSSGGASTDTQYF
CDR3nt: TGTGCCAGCAGCTTAAGCTCCGGTGGAGCTAGCACAGATACGCAGTATTTT

j_gene: TRBJ2-7
d_gene: NA
abundance: NA
v_gene: TRBV28
CDR3aa: CASSFPPSVEQYF
CDR3nt: TGTGCCAGCAGCTTTCCCCCTAGCGTCGAGCAGTACTTC

j_gene: TRBJ2-1
d_gene: TRBD1
abundance: NA
v_gene: TRBV18
CDR3aa: CASSPGQGSDEQFF
CDR3nt: TGTGCCAGCTCACCGGGACAGGGGAGCGATGAGCAGTTCTTC

j_gene: TRBJ2-1
d_gene: TRBD2
abundance: NA
v_gene: TRBV2
CDR3aa: CARGRAYNEQFF
CDR3nt: TGTGCCCGAGGGAGGGCGTACAATGAGCAGTTCTTC

j_gene: TRBJ2-1
d_gene: TRBD2
abundance: NA
v_gene: TRBV2
CDR3aa: CASSSGTSYGEQFF
CDR3nt: TGTGCCAGCAGCTCCGGGACTAGCTACGGTGAGCAGTTCTTC

j_gene: TRBJ1-2
d_gene: TRBD1
abundance: NA
v_gene: TRBV5-1
CDR3aa: CASSLEQGAYGYTF
CDR3nt: TGCGCCAGCAGCTTGGAGCAGGGGGCTTATGGCTACACCTTC

j_gene: TRBJ2-7
d_gene: NA
abundance: once
v_gene: TRBV6-5
CDR3aa: CASSHRQTMSYEQYF
CDR3nt: TGTGCCAGCAGTCATCGACAGACAATGAGCTACGAGCAGTACTTC

j_gene: TRBJ2-7
d_gene: TRBD1
abundance: once
v_gene: TRBV6-6
CDR3aa: CASSYDRDRGYEQYF
CDR3nt: TGTGCCAGCAGTTACGACAGGGACAGGGGTTACGAGCAGTACTTC

j_gene: TRBJ1-1
d_gene: TRBD1
abundance: once
v_gene: TRBV5-4
CDR3aa: CASIPQGGNTEAFF
CDR3nt: TGTGCCAGCATCCCCCAGGGGGGGAACACTGAAGCTTTCTTT

j_gene: TRBJ2-1
d_gene: NA
abundance: NA
v_gene: TRBV5-4
CDR3aa: CASSLEASSYNEQFF
CDR3nt: TGTGCCAGCAGCTTGGAAGCGAGCTCCTACAATGAGCAGTTCTTC

j_gene: TRBJ2-3
d_gene: NA
abundance: NA
v_gene: TRBV15
CDR3aa: CATSRDRRTVTDTQYF
CDR3nt: TGTGCCACCAGCAGAGATCGCCGGACTGTCACAGATACGCAGTATTTT

j_gene: TRBJ2-1
d_gene: TRBD2
abundance: NA
v_gene: TRBV11-3
CDR3aa: CASSSGTSGGEQFF
CDR3nt: TGTGCCAGCAGCTCCGGGACTAGCGGGGGTGAGCAGTTCTTC

j_gene: TRBJ1-1
d_gene: NA
abundance: NA
v_gene: TRBV7-9
CDR3aa: CASSLVGAGEAFF
CDR3nt: TGTGCCAGCAGCTTAGTGGGGGCCGGTGAAGCTTTCTTT

j_gene: TRBJ1-2
d_gene: TRBD1
abundance: NA
v_gene: TRBV4-1
CDR3aa: CASSPGTAQNYGYTF
CDR3nt: TGCGCCAGCAGCCCTGGGACAGCCCAGAACTATGGCTACACCTTC

j_gene: TRBJ2-3
d_gene: TRBD2
abundance: NA
v_gene: TRBV6-2/TRBV6-3
CDR3aa: CASSYLRASGGADTQYF
CDR3nt: TGTGCCAGCAGTTACCTCCGAGCTAGCGGGGGGGCAGATACGCAGTATTTT

j_gene: TRBJ2-5
d_gene: TRBD2
abundance: NA
v_gene: TRBV2
CDR3aa: CASIGDGRAQYF
CDR3nt: TGTGCCAGCATTGGGGACGGGAGGGCCCAGTACTTC

j_gene: TRBJ2-5
d_gene: TRBD2
abundance: NA
v_gene: TRBV25-1
CDR3aa: CASRDQSGGSKKTQYF
CDR3nt: TGTGCCAGCAGAGACCAAAGCGGGGGGTCAAAAAAGACCCAGTACTTC

j_gene: TRBJ2-7
d_gene: TRBD1
abundance: NA
v_gene: TRBV27
CDR3aa: CASSPLGQGTYEQYF
CDR3nt: TGTGCCAGCAGTCCGCTAGGACAGGGTACCTACGAGCAGTACTTC

j_gene: TRBJ2-7
d_gene: NA
abundance: NA
v_gene: TRBV6-2/TRBV6-3
CDR3aa: CASSYTVQGSPYEQYF
CDR3nt: TGTGCCAGCAGTTATACGGTACAGGGATCCCCCTACGAGCAGTACTTC

j_gene: TRBJ2-2
d_gene: TRBD1
abundance: NA
v_gene: TRBV7-6
CDR3aa: CASSLVGQGFLSSNTGELFF
CDR3nt: TGTGCCAGCAGCTTAGTGGGACAGGGCTTTCTATCCTCGAACACCGGGGAGCTGTTTTTT

j_gene: TRBJ2-6
d_gene: NA
abundance: NA
v_gene: TRBV9
CDR3aa: CASSGEGESGANVLTF
CDR3nt: TGTGCCAGCAGCGGAGAGGGGGAATCCGGGGCCAACGTCCTGACTTTC

j_gene: TRBJ2-1
d_gene: TRBD2
abundance: NA
v_gene: TRBV19
CDR3aa: CASSRVAGDEQFF
CDR3nt: TGTGCCAGTAGTAGGGTAGCGGGGGATGAGCAGTTCTTC

j_gene: TRBJ2-3
d_gene: TRBD2
abundance: NA
v_gene: TRBV2
CDR3aa: CASRGGASGSADTQYF
CDR3nt: TGTGCCAGCAGGGGAGGGGCTAGCGGGAGTGCAGATACGCAGTATTTT

j_gene: TRBJ1-3
d_gene: TRBD1
abundance: NA
v_gene: TRBV27
CDR3aa: CASSLTFGTGSGNTIYF
CDR3nt: TGTGCCAGCAGTTTAACGTTCGGGACAGGGTCTGGAAACACCATATATTTT

j_gene: TRBJ2-5
d_gene: TRBD1
abundance: NA
v_gene: TRBV2
CDR3aa: CASSEQGESLETQYF
CDR3nt: TGTGCCAGCAGTGAACAGGGGGAGAGCTTGGAGACCCAGTACTTC

j_gene: TRBJ2-7
d_gene: TRBD1
abundance: NA
v_gene: TRBV10-3
CDR3aa: CAISVDRSSYEQYF
CDR3nt: TGTGCCATCAGTGTGGACAGGTCCTCCTACGAGCAGTACTTC

j_gene: TRBJ2-7
d_gene: TRBD2
abundance: NA
v_gene: TRBV4-1
CDR3aa: CASSQGQGGSYEQYF
CDR3nt: TGCGCCAGCAGCCAAGGCCAGGGAGGGAGCTACGAGCAGTACTTC

j_gene: TRBJ2-1
d_gene: NA
abundance: once
v_gene: TRBV6-2/TRBV6-3
CDR3aa: CASSYWRGTGNEQFF
CDR3nt: TGTGCCAGCAGTTACTGGCGGGGTACGGGCAATGAGCAGTTCTTC